What follows is one T cell receptor (beta chain) and its context. As originally analysed: The authors estimated nucleated cell counts from reference gene primer amplification. TCRdb keeps only in-frame clones here, not all; method: immunoSEQ multiplex PCR. From that table come the V and J calls and clone size; the DNA was used to work out D and trimming. The data contain 50,000 to 60,000 clones, 85% of them singletons. These data originate in a study of blood T cell repertoires in COVID-19. Study overall: Sites across the United States, Italy and Spain contributed samples from acute and convalescent COVID-19. PBMCs, B-cell-depleted T cells, or T cells were the source of the cDNA or gDNA that made up the material.

Germline assignment: CDR1 SGDLS and CDR2 YYNGEE. The junction had 7 bases not matched to a gene; V was cut back by 3 bases and J by 0 bases. This CDR3 spans 17 amino acids. This receptor was taken from a human donor in a cohort sampled during active COVID-19. This chain joins TRBV9 and TRBJ1-2, with 11 bases fitting TRBD1. The sequencing input was peripheral blood. The chain's CDR3 is CASSAIPGQGANYGYTF. For the CDR3, the DNA is TGTGCCAGCAGCGCGATACCGGGACAGGGGGCTAACTATGGCTACACCTTC.